The rows below give T cell receptor beta chains drawn from one sample of a study of early T cells in non-severe SARS-CoV-2 infection. TCRdb called the 5' RACE reads again in MiXCR, with one record for every CDR3 protein. Of around 80,000 distinct CDR3 sequences listed, around 13% were seen once; the top ten hold roughly 6%. Input material: whole blood. The receptors originated from an adult who was a healthcare worker with PCR-confirmed SARS-CoV-2 infection or an uninfected control (not recorded which). The CDR3 runs from the conserved cysteine through the conserved F or W. Fields, in order: D gene, J gene, V gene, clone size, CDR3 DNA, CDR3 protein. A D gene is named only where the DNA matches it firmly. Clone size is stated in some rows and not others, as once, few, many or a class when expanded.

NA,TRBJ1-6,TRBV27,few,TGTGCCAGCAGAGGGGGAGGGTCACCCCTCCACTTT,CASRGGGSPLHF
NA,TRBJ2-2,TRBV6-5,NA,TGTGCCAGCAGTAAAGGCGGGGAGCTGTTTTTT,CASSKGGELFF
TRBD1,TRBJ1-1,TRBV6-5,many,TGTGCCAGCAGTTACTGGGGACAGATGAACACTGAAGCTTTCTTT,CASSYWGQMNTEAFF
NA,TRBJ2-4,TRBV2,NA,TGTGCCAGCAGAAAGACAGCCATAGCCAAAAACATTCAGTACTTC,CASRKTAIAKNIQYF
TRBD1,TRBJ2-7,TRBV6-1,few,TGTGCCAGCAGTGTTCGGTCGGGACAGTCCTACGAGCAGTACTTC,CASSVRSGQSYEQYF
TRBD1,TRBJ1-2,TRBV28,many,TGTGCCAGCAGGCGTAGGGACAGGGGGCTCGACACCTTC,CASRRRDRGLDTF
NA,TRBJ2-7,TRBV28,many,TGTGCCAGCAGCCCCCGGAGCCCAACCGTCCACGAGCAGTACTTC,CASSPRSPTVHEQYF
NA,TRBJ2-5,TRBV6-5,NA,TGTGCCAGCAGTTACTCCCCGGGACGGAAAGAGACCCAGTACTTC,CASSYSPGRKETQYF
NA,TRBJ1-3,TRBV7-2,NA,TGTGCCAGCAGCTTAGCGGGGAACACCATATATTTT,CASSLAGNTIYF
TRBD1,TRBJ1-1,TRBV2,few,TGTGCCAGCAACGGACAGGGTTTGGCTGAAGCTTTCTTT,CASNGQGLAEAFF
TRBD2,TRBJ2-7,TRBV7-9,many,TGTGCCAGCAGCTTTACGGGAGGCTACGAGCAGTACTTC,CASSFTGGYEQYF
NA,TRBJ2-6,TRBV5-1,NA,TGCGCCAGCAGCTTGGGCAGCAGCAACGTCCTGACTTTC,CASSLGSSNVLTF
NA,TRBJ2-1,TRBV7-9,NA,TGTGCCAGCAAGAACCCGGCCGACAGGAACACCTACAATGAGCAGTTCTTC,CASKNPADRNTYNEQFF
NA,TRBJ2-1,TRBV12-3/TRBV12-4,many,TGTGCCAGCACCAGAGGGAGCTCCTACAATGAGCAGTTCTTC,CASTRGSSYNEQFF
TRBD1,TRBJ1-2,TRBV27,few,TGTGCCAGCAGTCCGTGGACAGGGGGCGGCTATGGCTACACCTTC,CASSPWTGGGYGYTF
NA,TRBJ2-1,TRBV7-6,NA,TGTGCCAGCAGCTTAGACGGACATCCCAACAATGAGCAGTTCTTC,CASSLDGHPNNEQFF
TRBD1,TRBJ1-1,TRBV20-1,few,TGCAGTGCTAGAGGTCAGGGGGCCTTCACTGAAGCTTTCTTT,CSARGQGAFTEAFF
TRBD2,TRBJ2-1,TRBV29-1,NA,TGCAGCGCCTGGGGGGGAGGTGTGTCCGGGCAGTTCTTC,CSAWGGGVSGQFF
TRBD1,TRBJ2-3,TRBV7-6,NA,TGTGCCAGCAGCTTAGGAGGGGGCCGTAGCACAGATACGCAGTATTTT,CASSLGGGRSTDTQYF
NA,TRBJ1-3,TRBV6-6,NA,TGTGCCAGCAGACCCCGGACGGTCAGCTCTGGAAACACCATATATTTT,CASRPRTVSSGNTIYF
NA,TRBJ2-3,TRBV11-2,many,TGTGCCAGCAGCTTAGGAGTCACGCAGTATTTT,CASSLGVTQYF
NA,TRBJ1-1,TRBV29-1,few,TGCAGCGTTTGGCGACAGGCGGTGAACACTGAAGCTTTCTTT,CSVWRQAVNTEAFF
TRBD2,TRBJ2-7,TRBV6-1,NA,TGTGCCAGCGTAGAGCGGGACGGCTCCTACGAGCAGTACTTC,CASVERDGSYEQYF
NA,TRBJ1-5,TRBV5-1,many,TGCGCCAGCAGCTTGGCCGGGGCTGTTGGCCAGCCCCAGCATTTT,CASSLAGAVGQPQHF
NA,TRBJ2-3,TRBV12-3/TRBV12-4,many,TGTGCCAGCAGTTCTCGACGGGTAGATAGCACAGATACGCAGTATTTT,CASSSRRVDSTDTQYF
NA,TRBJ2-1,TRBV5-4,NA,TGTGCCAGCAGTTTTGGGAGGAGCTCCTACAATGAGCAGTTCTTC,CASSFGRSSYNEQFF
TRBD2,TRBJ2-3,TRBV20-1,few,TGCAGTGCTTGGACTAGCGCGGGTAATACGCAGTATTTT,CSAWTSAGNTQYF
NA,TRBJ1-1,TRBV7-2,NA,TGTGCCAGCAGCTTCAGCCCGAACACTGAAGCTTTCTTT,CASSFSPNTEAFF
TRBD2,TRBJ2-3,TRBV20-1,many,TGCAGTGCTACGGGACTAGGAATTGGCACAGATACGCAGTATTTT,CSATGLGIGTDTQYF
TRBD1,TRBJ1-5,TRBV10-3,NA,TGTGCCATCAGTGAGTCTTGGTCGGCAGGGGGAAAGTACCAGCCCCAGCATTTT,CAISESWSAGGKYQPQHF
NA,TRBJ1-1,TRBV5-5,NA,TGTGCCAGCAGCTTGAGACGGGTGGTGTGGACTGAAGCTTTCTTT,CASSLRRVVWTEAFF
TRBD2,TRBJ2-7,TRBV6-2/TRBV6-3,many,TGTGCCAGCAGTGGGGGACTAGCGGGTTCGTACGAGCAGTACTTC,CASSGGLAGSYEQYF
NA,TRBJ1-6,TRBV7-2,NA,TGTGCCAGCAGCCGGAGGTGGCAGGGGAAATCCTATAATTCATCCCTCCACTTT,CASSRRWQGKSYNSSLHF
NA,TRBJ2-1,TRBV5-4,NA,TGTGCCAGCAGTCGGGACAAGCACAATGAGCAGTTCTTC,CASSRDKHNEQFF
TRBD1,TRBJ1-5,TRBV6-2/TRBV6-3,many,TGTGCCAGCACCTCCCGGACAGGATATAGCAATCAGCCCCAGCATTTT,CASTSRTGYSNQPQHF
TRBD1,TRBJ2-1,TRBV4-1,many,TGCGCCAGCAGCCAGCAGGGGGACGAATACAATGAGCAGTTCTTC,CASSQQGDEYNEQFF